These T cell receptor beta chains were read from a single sample in a study of T cells after yellow fever vaccination. TCRdb re-derived calls from the 5' RACE reads in MiXCR, one entry per CDR3 protein. The sample holds about 220,000 distinct CDR3 sequences; 6.7% are singletons and the top ten take 1.1%. The source was CD4+ T cells sorted from PBMCs, collected on the day of the yellow fever booster vaccination. The receptors shown here come from a man aged 30 to 39 who received the YFV17D yellow fever vaccine. Each CDR3 is given with its conserved first and last residue. The order of the fields is J gene, CDR3 length, clone size, D gene, V gene, CDR3 DNA, CDR3 protein. The D gene is left open where the match is weak. Clone size is not always given. Where it is, it says once, few, many or a class for expanded clones.

TRBJ2-7,13,many,.,TRBV12-3/TRBV12-4,TGTGCCAGCAGTCGGGACTTTTACTACGAGCAGTACTTC,CASSRDFYYEQYF
TRBJ1-4,14,few,.,TRBV5-5,TGTGCCAGCAGCTCCTCTTTGATTAATGAAAAACTGTTTTTT,CASSSSLINEKLFF
TRBJ2-1,16,many,TRBD2,TRBV4-3,TGCGCCAGCAGCCAAGACCCGCTAGCGGGATGGCGAGAGCAGTTCTTC,CASSQDPLAGWREQFF
TRBJ2-5,15,many,.,TRBV12-3/TRBV12-4,TGTGCCACCACCCAAGGCAGCCTAAATTCAGAGACCCAGTACTTC,CATTQGSLNSETQYF
TRBJ2-2,15,many,.,TRBV11-2,TGTGCCAGCAGCTTGCGGGACACTCACACCGGGGAGCTGTTTTTT,CASSLRDTHTGELFF
TRBJ2-6,19,.,.,TRBV9,TGTGCCAGCAGCGCGGCCGTAGGGTTCCGGGGCAGGGGGGCCAACGTCCTGACTTTC,CASSAAVGFRGRGANVLTF
TRBJ2-3,17,many,.,TRBV4-3,TGCGCCAGCAGCCAAGAGGGCGCAGGTCCTAGCACAGATACGCAGTATTTT,CASSQEGAGPSTDTQYF
TRBJ2-7,16,few,.,TRBV10-3,TGTGCCATCAGTGAGTCCGGACGGGAGATCTCCTACGAGCAGTACTTC,CAISESGREISYEQYF
TRBJ2-7,13,few,.,TRBV29-1,TGCAGCGTTGAAGCGGGGCCAACCTACGAGCAGTACTTC,CSVEAGPTYEQYF
TRBJ1-5,13,few,.,TRBV7-2,TGTGCCAGCAGCAATGGACTGAATCAGCCCCAGCATTTT,CASSNGLNQPQHF
TRBJ2-2,13,.,.,TRBV29-1,TGCAGCGCAGACCTATCGAACACCGGGGAGCTGTTTTTT,CSADLSNTGELFF
TRBJ2-5,11,.,.,TRBV2,TGTGCCAGCAGTGACTGGGAGACCCAGTACTTC,CASSDWETQYF
TRBJ2-1,16,once,.,TRBV4-1,TGCGCCAGCAGCCAAGCGTATGTCCTCGCGGTCCATGAGCAGTTCTTC,CASSQAYVLAVHEQFF
TRBJ2-1,13,many,.,TRBV29-1,TGCAGCGTTGGGACACACGCCGATGATGAGCAGTTCTTC,CSVGTHADDEQFF
TRBJ2-5,14,many,TRBD2,TRBV7-2,TGTGCCAGCAGCCGTAGCGGGAGGAGAGAGACCCAGTACTTC,CASSRSGRRETQYF
TRBJ2-7,15,few,TRBD1,TRBV6-5,TGTGCCAGCAGTTACTGGAGAGGGGGCGATCACGAGCAGTACTTC,CASSYWRGGDHEQYF
TRBJ1-1,14,.,.,TRBV3-1,TGTGCCAGCAGCCTTACCCACAAGAACACTGAAGCTTTCTTT,CASSLTHKNTEAFF
TRBJ2-3,16,few,.,TRBV5-1,TGCGCCAGCAGCCCCGGTGGGGCTCCTAGCACAGATACGCAGTATTTT,CASSPGGAPSTDTQYF
TRBJ2-7,14,.,TRBD2,TRBV5-1,TGCGCCAGCAGCCCCCCGAGGCGGGAGAACGAGCAGTACTTC,CASSPPRRENEQYF
TRBJ2-3,15,.,.,TRBV30,TGTGCCTGGAAGGTAATGGGCGGGATTACAGATACGCAGTATTTT,CAWKVMGGITDTQYF
TRBJ2-3,13,many,.,TRBV7-2,TGTGCCAGCAGCTTACTGAGCACAGATACGCAGTATTTT,CASSLLSTDTQYF
TRBJ1-1,12,many,.,TRBV6-6,TGTGCCAGCAGTCACCCGGGGACTGAAGCTTTCTTT,CASSHPGTEAFF
TRBJ2-4,14,many,.,TRBV27,TGTGCCAGCTGGGGCGAGTATGGCAAAAACATTCAGTACTTC,CASWGEYGKNIQYF
TRBJ2-1,17,many,TRBD2,TRBV7-8,TGTGCCAGCAGACCACCCGGCTCTAGCGGGTGGTACAATGAGCAGTTCTTC,CASRPPGSSGWYNEQFF
TRBJ2-5,16,many,TRBD2,TRBV9,TGTGCCAGCAGCGTAAATCCTAGCGGGGTTAAAGAGACCCAGTACTTC,CASSVNPSGVKETQYF
TRBJ2-7,17,.,.,TRBV4-3,TGCGCCAGCAGCCAAGAACAGAGGGGGAGCGTCTCCTACGAGCAGTACTTC,CASSQEQRGSVSYEQYF
TRBJ2-1,14,.,TRBD2,TRBV12-3/TRBV12-4,TGTGCCAGCAGCTACCCCGGTAGCGGGAGGGAGCAGTTCTTC,CASSYPGSGREQFF
TRBJ2-1,15,.,.,TRBV12-3/TRBV12-4,TGTGCCAGCACCTCAGGTTCTAGCTCCTACAATGAGCAGTTCTTC,CASTSGSSSYNEQFF
TRBJ1-2,15,many,.,TRBV12-3/TRBV12-4,TGTGCCAGCAGTCCCGCGGGAAGCACTGGGTATGGCTACACCTTC,CASSPAGSTGYGYTF
TRBJ2-2,17,.,.,TRBV4-3,TGCGCCAGCAGCCAAGAAGGAGGTGACGCGAACACCGGGGAGCTGTTTTTT,CASSQEGGDANTGELFF
TRBJ2-7,12,many,.,TRBV11-2,TGTGCCAGCAGCTTAGAGGGGTGGGAGCAGTACTTC,CASSLEGWEQYF
TRBJ2-2,15,many,.,TRBV30,TGTGCCTGGAGTGTACTGTCGGGACTTACCGGGGAGCTGTTTTTT,CAWSVLSGLTGELFF
TRBJ2-3,14,few,.,TRBV4-3,TGCGCCAGCAGCCACAATAGCGGTCGAGATACGCAGTATTTT,CASSHNSGRDTQYF
TRBJ2-3,17,few,.,TRBV5-1,TGCGCCAGCAGCGACCTAACCATATCCGGTAGCACAGATACGCAGTATTTT,CASSDLTISGSTDTQYF
TRBJ2-5,12,.,.,TRBV20-1,TGCAGTGCTATGGACAGCGGGGAGACCCAGTACTTC,CSAMDSGETQYF
TRBJ1-5,13,few,.,TRBV20-1,TGCAGTGCTAGGCTAGGGACTGGTCAGCCCCAGCATTTT,CSARLGTGQPQHF
TRBJ1-2,15,.,.,TRBV20-1,TGCAGTGCTAGAGTTAACGGGGCAGACAACTATGGCTACACCTTC,CSARVNGADNYGYTF
TRBJ1-5,13,.,TRBD1,TRBV5-1,TGCGCCAGCAGAGGAGGGGGCGACCAGCCCCAGCATTTT,CASRGGGDQPQHF
TRBJ2-1,14,.,.,TRBV29-1,TGCAGCGCTGAAGGGGCACCATCCTACAATGAGCAGTTCTTC,CSAEGAPSYNEQFF
TRBJ2-7,15,many,.,TRBV6-2/TRBV6-3,TGTGCCAGCAGGGAAATGTTCAGGGAGACCTACGAGCAGTACTTC,CASREMFRETYEQYF
TRBJ2-7,14,many,TRBD1,TRBV20-1,TGCAGTGCTAGCGCGACAGGGGGCTTTAACGAGCAGTACTTC,CSASATGGFNEQYF
TRBJ2-2,15,.,.,TRBV5-4,TGTGCCAGCAGCTCCCTTGGCAGGCGCACCGGGGAGCTGTTTTTT,CASSSLGRRTGELFF
TRBJ2-7,15,few,TRBD2,TRBV30,TGTGCCTGGAGTGTATATGGAGCGGGAGTGGGAGAGCAGTACTTC,CAWSVYGAGVGEQYF
TRBJ2-3,12,few,TRBD1,TRBV20-1,TGCAGTGCTCCTAACAGGGGAGATACGCAGTATTTT,CSAPNRGDTQYF
TRBJ1-1,14,many,.,TRBV20-1,TGCAGTGCTAGAGAAGGGGCTTTCAACGCTGAAGCTTTCTTT,CSAREGAFNAEAFF
TRBJ2-1,16,many,.,TRBV7-9,TGTGCCAGCAGCTTAGGCCCCACTAGCTCCTACAATGAGCAGTTCTTC,CASSLGPTSSYNEQFF
TRBJ2-7,14,.,.,TRBV6-2/TRBV6-3,TGTGCCAGCAGTTACTGGGGCGGTGCCTACGAGCAGTACTTC,CASSYWGGAYEQYF
TRBJ2-2,14,many,.,TRBV24-1,TGTGCCACCAGTGCTTCAGGGAACACCGGGGAGCTGTTTTTT,CATSASGNTGELFF
TRBJ2-1,13,.,.,TRBV18,TGTGCCAGCTCGGAAGTGCTGCTGTCCCACTCCCTCTTC,CASSEVLLSHSLF
TRBJ2-5,15,few,.,TRBV3-1,TGTGCCAGCAGCCCCCGGGACTTTAGTGGAGAGACCCAGTACTTC,CASSPRDFSGETQYF
TRBJ1-5,17,few,TRBD1,TRBV12-3/TRBV12-4,TGTGCCAGCAGTTTAGTCCGGACAGGGGGTTTCCATCAGCCCCAGCATTTT,CASSLVRTGGFHQPQHF
TRBJ2-3,14,many,TRBD2,TRBV29-1,TGCAGCGTTGAACGGCGGGAGGGCACAGATACGCAGTATTTT,CSVERREGTDTQYF
TRBJ2-1,16,few,TRBD2,TRBV12-3/TRBV12-4,TGTGCCAGCAGTTCGAGACTAGCGGGAGGCCCCAATGAGCAGTTCTTC,CASSSRLAGGPNEQFF
TRBJ2-7,15,many,.,TRBV28,TGTGCCAGCAGTTCTCCGATGGGGTTCTCCTACGAGCAGTACTTC,CASSSPMGFSYEQYF
TRBJ2-7,13,many,.,TRBV6-1,TGTGCCAGCAGACGAGCCGGGGCCTACGAGCAGTACTTC,CASRRAGAYEQYF
TRBJ2-7,16,.,TRBD1,TRBV5-1,TGCGCCAGCAGCGGGGGATGGACAGGTATGACCTACGAGCAGTACTTC,CASSGGWTGMTYEQYF
TRBJ2-7,14,many,.,TRBV20-1,TGCAGTGCTAGGAGCCAGGCGAGCTCCTACGAGCAGTACTTC,CSARSQASSYEQYF
TRBJ2-2,11,many,.,TRBV5-1,TGCGCCAGCAGCGGCACCGGGGAGCTGTTTTTT,CASSGTGELFF
TRBJ2-1,12,few,.,TRBV20-1,TGCAGTGCTAGTGATGGGGGGCGTGAGCAGTTCTTC,CSASDGGREQFF
TRBJ2-1,15,many,.,TRBV7-2,TGTGCCAGCAGCTTAGCTTTCAGCTCCTACAATGAGCAGTTCTTC,CASSLAFSSYNEQFF